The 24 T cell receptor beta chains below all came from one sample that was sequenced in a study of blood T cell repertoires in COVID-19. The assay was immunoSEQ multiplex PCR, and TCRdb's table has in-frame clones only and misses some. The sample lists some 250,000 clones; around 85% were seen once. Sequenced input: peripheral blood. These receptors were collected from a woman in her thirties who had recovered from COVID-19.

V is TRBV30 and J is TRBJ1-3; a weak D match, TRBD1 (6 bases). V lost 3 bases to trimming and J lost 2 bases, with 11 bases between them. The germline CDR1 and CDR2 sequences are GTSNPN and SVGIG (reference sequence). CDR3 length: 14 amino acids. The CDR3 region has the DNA TGTGCCTGGAGGAAAGGGGGAACTGGAAACACCATATATTTT. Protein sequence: CAWRKGGTGNTIYF. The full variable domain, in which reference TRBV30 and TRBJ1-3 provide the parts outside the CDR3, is SQTIHQWPATLVQPVGSPLSLECTVEGTSNPNLYWYRQAAGRGLQLLFYSVGIGQISSEVPQNLSASRPQDRQFILSSKKLLLSDSGFYLCAWRKGGTGNTIYFGEGSWLTVV.

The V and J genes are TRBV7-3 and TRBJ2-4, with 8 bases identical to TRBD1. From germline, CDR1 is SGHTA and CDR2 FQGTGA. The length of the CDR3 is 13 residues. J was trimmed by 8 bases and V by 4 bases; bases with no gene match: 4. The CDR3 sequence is CASSSDRGHIQYF. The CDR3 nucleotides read TGTGCCAGCAGCTCCGACAGGGGACACATTCAGTACTTC.

The CDR3 nucleotides are TGTGCCAGCAGTGTTTCGACAGGGATCGGCAATCAGCCCCAGCATTTT. Protein: CASSVSTGIGNQPQHF. The rearrangement uses TRBV6-1 and TRBJ1-5, with 7 bases lining up with TRBD1. The CDR3 loop spans 16 amino acids. V was pared by 4 bases and J by 2 bases, with 8 bases of the junction left unmatched. Germline loops: CDR1 MNHNS, CDR2 SASEGT.

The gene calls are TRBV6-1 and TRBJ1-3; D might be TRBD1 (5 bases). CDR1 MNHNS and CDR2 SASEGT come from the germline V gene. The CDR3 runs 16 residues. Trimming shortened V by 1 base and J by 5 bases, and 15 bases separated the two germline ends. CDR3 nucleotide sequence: TGTGCCAGCAGTGAAGGAAAGCCGGGGGTTAGAAACACCATATATTTT. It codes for CASSEGKPGVRNTIYF.

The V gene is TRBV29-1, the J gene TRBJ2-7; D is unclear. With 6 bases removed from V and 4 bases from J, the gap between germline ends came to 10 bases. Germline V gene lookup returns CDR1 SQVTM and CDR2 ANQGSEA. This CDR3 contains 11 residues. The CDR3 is CSVDSDYEQYF. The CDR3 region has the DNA TGCAGCGTAGACTCGGATTACGAGCAGTACTTC.

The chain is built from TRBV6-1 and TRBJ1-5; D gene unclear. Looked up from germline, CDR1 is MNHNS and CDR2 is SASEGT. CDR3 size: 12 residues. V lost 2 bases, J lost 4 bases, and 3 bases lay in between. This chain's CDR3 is CASSELNQPQHF. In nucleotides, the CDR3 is TGTGCCAGCAGTGAACTGAATCAGCCCCAGCATTTT.

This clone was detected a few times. The CDR3 bases are TGTGCCAGCAGCGTAGACAGGGCCAAGACCGGGGAGCTGTTTTTT. Its protein is CASSVDRAKTGELFF. The chain has TRBV7-9 and TRBJ2-2; 7 nucleotides match TRBD1. CDR3 length equals 15 residues. V lost 5 bases to trimming and J lost 5 bases; unmatched junction nucleotides: 8. CDR1 and CDR2 from the germline V gene are SEHNR and FQNEAQ (reference sequence).

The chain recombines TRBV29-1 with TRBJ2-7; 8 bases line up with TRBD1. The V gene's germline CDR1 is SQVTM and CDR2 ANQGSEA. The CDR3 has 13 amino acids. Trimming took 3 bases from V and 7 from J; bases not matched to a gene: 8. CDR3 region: CSVDGQGAQEQYF. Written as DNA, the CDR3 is TGCAGCGTTGATGGTCAGGGGGCGCAAGAGCAGTACTTC.

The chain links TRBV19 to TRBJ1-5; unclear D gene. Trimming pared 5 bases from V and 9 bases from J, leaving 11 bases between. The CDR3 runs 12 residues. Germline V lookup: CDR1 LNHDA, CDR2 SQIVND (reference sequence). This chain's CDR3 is CASSLLGGPQHF. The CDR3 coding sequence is TGTGCCAGTAGTCTCTTAGGAGGGCCCCAGCATTTT.

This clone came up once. As DNA, the CDR3 is TGTGCCAGCAGTTCCCAAACGGGTACGGAGCCCCAGCATTTT. As protein: CASSSQTGTEPQHF. The chain employs TRBV2 and TRBJ1-5, with D unclear. In germline, CDR1 is SNHLY, CDR2 FYNNEI. The length of the CDR3 is 14 residues. Trimming removed 5 bases at V and 8 bases at J, with 16 bases between. The whole variable domain, remainder taken from reference TRBV2 and TRBJ1-5, is EPEVTQTPSHQVTQMGQEVILRCVPISNHLYFYWYRQILGQKVEFLVSFYNNEISEKSEIFDDQFSVERPDGSNFTLKIRSTKLEDSAMYFCASSSQTGTEPQHFGDGTRLSIL.

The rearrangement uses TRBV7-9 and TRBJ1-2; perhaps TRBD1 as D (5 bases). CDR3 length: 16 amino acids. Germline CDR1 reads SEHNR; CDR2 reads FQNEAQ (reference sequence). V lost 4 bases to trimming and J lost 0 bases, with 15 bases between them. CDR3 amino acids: CASSSGRDGPNYGYTF. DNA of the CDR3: TGTGCCAGCAGCTCAGGGAGGGACGGACCTAACTATGGCTACACCTTC.

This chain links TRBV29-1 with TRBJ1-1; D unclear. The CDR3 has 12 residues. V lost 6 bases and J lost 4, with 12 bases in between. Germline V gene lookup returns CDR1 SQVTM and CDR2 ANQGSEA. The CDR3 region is CSVRTDSTEAFF. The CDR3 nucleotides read TGCAGCGTGAGGACTGATTCCACTGAAGCTTTCTTT.

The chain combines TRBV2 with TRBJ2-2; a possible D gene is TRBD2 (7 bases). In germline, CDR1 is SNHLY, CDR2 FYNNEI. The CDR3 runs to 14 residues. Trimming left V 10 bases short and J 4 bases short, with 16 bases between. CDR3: CATKGGLTTGELFF. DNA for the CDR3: TGTGCCACCAAGGGGGGGCTGACCACCGGGGAGCTGTTTTTT.

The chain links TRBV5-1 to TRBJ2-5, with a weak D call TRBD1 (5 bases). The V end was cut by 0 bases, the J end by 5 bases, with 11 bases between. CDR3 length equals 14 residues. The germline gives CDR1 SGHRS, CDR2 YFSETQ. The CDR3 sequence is CASSLEAGWETQYF. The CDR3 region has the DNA TGCGCCAGCAGCTTGGAAGCAGGGTGGGAGACCCAGTACTTC.

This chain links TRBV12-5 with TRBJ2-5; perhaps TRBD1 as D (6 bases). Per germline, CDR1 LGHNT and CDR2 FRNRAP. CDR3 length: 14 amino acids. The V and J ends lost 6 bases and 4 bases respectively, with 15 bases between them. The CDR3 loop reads CASGPTSRGETQYF. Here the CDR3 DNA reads TGTGCTAGTGGACCCACCTCCAGGGGAGAGACCCAGTACTTC.

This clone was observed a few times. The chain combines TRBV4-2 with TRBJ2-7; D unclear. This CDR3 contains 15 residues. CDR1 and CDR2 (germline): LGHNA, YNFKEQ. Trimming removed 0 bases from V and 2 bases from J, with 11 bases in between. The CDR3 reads CASSQENLLAYEQYF. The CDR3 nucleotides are TGTGCCAGCAGCCAAGAAAATCTCCTAGCCTACGAGCAGTACTTC.

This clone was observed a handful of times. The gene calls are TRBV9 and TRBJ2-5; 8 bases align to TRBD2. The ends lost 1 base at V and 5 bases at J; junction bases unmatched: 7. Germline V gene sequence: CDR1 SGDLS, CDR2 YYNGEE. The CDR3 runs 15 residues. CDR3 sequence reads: CASSVTAGVRETQYF. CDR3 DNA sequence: TGTGCCAGCAGCGTAACAGCGGGGGTACGGGAGACCCAGTACTTC.

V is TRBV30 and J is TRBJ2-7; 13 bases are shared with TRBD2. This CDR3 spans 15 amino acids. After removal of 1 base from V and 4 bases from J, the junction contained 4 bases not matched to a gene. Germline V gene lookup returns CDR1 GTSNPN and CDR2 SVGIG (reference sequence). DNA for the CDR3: TGTGCCTGGAGTGGTTTGACTAGCGGGGGGTACGAGCAGTACTTC. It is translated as CAWSGLTSGGYEQYF.

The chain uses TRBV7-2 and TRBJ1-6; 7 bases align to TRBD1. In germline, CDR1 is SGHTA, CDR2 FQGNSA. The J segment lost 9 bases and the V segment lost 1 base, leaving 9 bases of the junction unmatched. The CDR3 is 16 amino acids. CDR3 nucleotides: TGTGCCAGCAGCTTAGTAGGGGGAACAGGGGCTTCACCCCTCCACTTT. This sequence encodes CASSLVGGTGASPLHF.

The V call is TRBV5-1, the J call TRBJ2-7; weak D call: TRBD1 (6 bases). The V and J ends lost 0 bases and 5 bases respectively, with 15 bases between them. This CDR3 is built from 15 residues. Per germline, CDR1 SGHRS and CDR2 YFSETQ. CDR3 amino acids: CASSLAARGVDEQYF. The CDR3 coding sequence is TGCGCCAGCAGCTTGGCCGCCAGGGGCGTGGACGAGCAGTACTTC.

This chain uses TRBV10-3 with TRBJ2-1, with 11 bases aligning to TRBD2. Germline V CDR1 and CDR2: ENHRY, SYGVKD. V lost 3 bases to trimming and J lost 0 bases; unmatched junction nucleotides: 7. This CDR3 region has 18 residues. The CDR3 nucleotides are TGTGCCATCAGTGAACTCCGACTAGCGGGGTACTCCTACAATGAGCAGTTCTTC. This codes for CAISELRLAGYSYNEQFF.

The CDR3 nucleotides are TGTGCCAGCAGTTACCCCCCTGGGGTGGGGAGCACTGAAGCTTTCTTT. Residues: CASSYPPGVGSTEAFF. The rearrangement links TRBV6-5 to TRBJ1-1, with D unresolved. The V end lost 2 bases, the J end lost 4 bases, and 17 bases lay between the germline ends. Germline values: CDR1 MNHEY, CDR2 SVGAGI. The CDR3 sequence is 16 residues long.

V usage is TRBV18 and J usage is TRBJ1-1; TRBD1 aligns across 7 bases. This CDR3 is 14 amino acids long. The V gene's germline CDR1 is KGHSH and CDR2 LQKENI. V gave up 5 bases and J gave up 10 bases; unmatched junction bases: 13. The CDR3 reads CASSDSRRQGGAFF. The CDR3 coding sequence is TGTGCCAGCTCAGATTCCCGGAGACAGGGAGGAGCTTTCTTT.

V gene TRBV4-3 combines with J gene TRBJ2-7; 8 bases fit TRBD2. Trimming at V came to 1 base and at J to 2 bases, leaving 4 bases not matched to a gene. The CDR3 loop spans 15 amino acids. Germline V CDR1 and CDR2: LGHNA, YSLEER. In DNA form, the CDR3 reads TGCGCCAGCAGCCAAGCAGCGGGGGCCCCCTACGAGCAGTACTTC. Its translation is CASSQAAGAPYEQYF.